The TCR beta chain described here comes from a study of T-cell memory formation after mild COVID-19. Broader study findings: Memory sampled before infection contained some responding clones, suggesting cross-reactive memory joined.

One entry per CDR3 protein, called by TCRdb with MiXCR from the 5' RACE reads. The data hold 400,000 or so distinct CDR3 sequences, with around 20% observed a single time. The CDR3 covers 14 residues. The germline gives CDR1 SNHLY, CDR2 FYNNEI. The trim removed 8 bases at V and 10 bases at J, leaving 7 bases unmatched. This clonotype was counted a few times. Its antigen is not identified. Sequenced sample: PBMCs or a T cell subset sorted from them (not recorded which). This receptor was taken from an adult woman who had mild COVID-19 (a few samples of this study predate the infection). Cell type and time point are not known. This chain connects TRBV2 to TRBJ1-6; 11 bases align to TRBD1. The DNA for the CDR3 is TGTGCCAGCCCGAGGACAGGGGGCAAGTCACCCCTCCACTTT. Protein: CASPRTGGKSPLHF. The whole variable domain, remainder taken from reference TRBV2 and TRBJ1-6, is EPEVTQTPSHQVTQMGQEVILRCVPISNHLYFYWYRQILGQKVEFLVSFYNNEISEKSEIFDDQFSVERPDGSNFTLKIRSTKLEDSAMYFCASPRTGGKSPLHFGNGTRLTVT.